Given below is one T cell receptor (beta chain) in context. Its antigen remains undetermined. Base qualities are not provided; no much larger clone lies one nucleotide away. These data belong to a study of radiotherapy plus CTLA-4 blockade in lung cancer (dated by TCRdb to between 2017 and 2018). Broadly, across the study: Among enrolled patients, 15% to 20% had an objective response and 31% reached disease control. Points the paper makes about the study in general: After treatment with radiotherapy and ipilimumab, TCR clones that came from tumors expanded in the peripheral blood. Early dynamic changes in blood T cell clones, together with increased serum interferon-beta after radiation, were reported as the strongest predictors of response.

Sequences MNHEY (CDR1) and SVGAGI (CDR2) are obtained from the germline V gene. A distance of 12 bases separates the germline ends of V and J, which lose 6 bases and 4 bases respectively. CDR3 length: 13 amino acids, cysteine to phenylalanine. The CDR3 DNA has 39 bases and is translated from base 1. The study evaluated CTLA-4 blockade (ipilimumab) given together with focal radiation therapy in patients who had chemo-refractory metastatic non-small-cell lung cancer. Library preparation employed the immunoSEQ multiplex PCR assay. The table comes from immuneACCESS by way of TCRdb, which keeps in-frame sequences with V and J called. Part of the clones is missing from these tables; in studies checked, under half for an unresolved V gene and the rest for unknown reasons. Counted in this sample were around 80,000 clones; 75% to 90% of them appeared once. The ten biggest clones cover 0.65% to 0.95% of the sample.

The source material was peripheral blood, sampled from a patient treated with radiotherapy plus ipilimumab. This receptor was taken from a human donor with non-small cell lung cancer who had stable disease on radiotherapy plus ipilimumab. The rearrangement combines TRBV6-5 with TRBJ1-1, with the D segment identity uncertain. At the DNA level, the sequence is TGTGCCAGCAGGCCAAGGCGGGTCACTGAAGCTTTCTTT. Its protein is CASRPRRVTEAFF.